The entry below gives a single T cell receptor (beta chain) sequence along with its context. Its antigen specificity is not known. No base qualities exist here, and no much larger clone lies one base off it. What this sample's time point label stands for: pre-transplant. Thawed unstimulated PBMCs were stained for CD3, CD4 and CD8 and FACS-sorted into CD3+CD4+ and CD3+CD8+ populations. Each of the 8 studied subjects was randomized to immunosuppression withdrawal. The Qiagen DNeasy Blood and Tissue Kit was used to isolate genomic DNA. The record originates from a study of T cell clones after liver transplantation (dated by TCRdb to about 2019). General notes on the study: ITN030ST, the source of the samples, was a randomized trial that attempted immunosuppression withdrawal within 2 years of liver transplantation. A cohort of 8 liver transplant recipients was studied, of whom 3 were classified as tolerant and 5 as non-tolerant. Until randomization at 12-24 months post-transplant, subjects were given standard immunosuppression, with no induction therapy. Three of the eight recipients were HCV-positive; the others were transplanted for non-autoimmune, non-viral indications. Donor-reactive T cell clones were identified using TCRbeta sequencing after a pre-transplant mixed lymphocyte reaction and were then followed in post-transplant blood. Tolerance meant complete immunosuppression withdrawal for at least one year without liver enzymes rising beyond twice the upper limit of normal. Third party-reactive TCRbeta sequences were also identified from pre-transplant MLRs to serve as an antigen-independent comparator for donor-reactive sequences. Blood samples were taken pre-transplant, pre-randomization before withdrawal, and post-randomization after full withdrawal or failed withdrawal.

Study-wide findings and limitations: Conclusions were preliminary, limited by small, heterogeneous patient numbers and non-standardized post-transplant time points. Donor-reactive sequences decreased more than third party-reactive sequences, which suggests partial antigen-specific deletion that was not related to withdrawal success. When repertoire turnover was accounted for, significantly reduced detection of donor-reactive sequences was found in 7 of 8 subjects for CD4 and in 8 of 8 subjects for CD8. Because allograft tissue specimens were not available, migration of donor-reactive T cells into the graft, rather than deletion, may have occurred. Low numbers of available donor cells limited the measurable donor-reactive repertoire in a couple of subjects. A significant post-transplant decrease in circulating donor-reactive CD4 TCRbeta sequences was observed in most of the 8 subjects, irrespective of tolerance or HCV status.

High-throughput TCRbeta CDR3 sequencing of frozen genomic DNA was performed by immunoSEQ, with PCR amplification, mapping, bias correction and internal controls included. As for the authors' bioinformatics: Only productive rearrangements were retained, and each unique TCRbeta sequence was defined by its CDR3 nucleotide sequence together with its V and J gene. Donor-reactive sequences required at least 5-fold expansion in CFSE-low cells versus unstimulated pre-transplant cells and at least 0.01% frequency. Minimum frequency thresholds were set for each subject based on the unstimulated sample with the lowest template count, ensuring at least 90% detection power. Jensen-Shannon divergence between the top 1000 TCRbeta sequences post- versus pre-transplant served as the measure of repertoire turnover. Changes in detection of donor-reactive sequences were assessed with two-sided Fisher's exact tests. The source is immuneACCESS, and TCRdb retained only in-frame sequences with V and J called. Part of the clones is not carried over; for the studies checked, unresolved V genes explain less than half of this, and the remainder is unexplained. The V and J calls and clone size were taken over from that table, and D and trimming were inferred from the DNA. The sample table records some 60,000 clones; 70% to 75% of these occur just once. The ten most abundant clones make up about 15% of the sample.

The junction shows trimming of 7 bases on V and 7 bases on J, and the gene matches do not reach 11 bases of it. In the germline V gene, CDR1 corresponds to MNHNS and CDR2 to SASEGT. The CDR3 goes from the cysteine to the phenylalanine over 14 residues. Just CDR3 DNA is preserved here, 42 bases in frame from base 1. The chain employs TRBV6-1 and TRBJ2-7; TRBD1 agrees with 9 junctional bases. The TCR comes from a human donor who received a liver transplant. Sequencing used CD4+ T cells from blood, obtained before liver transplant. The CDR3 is CASISRDRAFEQYF. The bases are TGTGCCAGCATTTCCCGGGACAGGGCCTTTGAGCAGTACTTC.